Following are 9 T cell receptor beta chains from one sample sequenced in a study of blood T cells in healthy people across ages. Sample-barcoded 5' priming and a J-beta primer mix drove a second PCR of roughly 6 to 12 cycles. MiXCR, applied by TCRdb to the 5' RACE reads, yields one record per CDR3 protein. Of about 1.1 million distinct CDR3 sequences listed, about two fifths are singletons. The specimen sequenced was blood. The receptors here all came from a man aged 18-30 years in good health.

This clonotype was seen a few times. J is TRBJ1-5 and V is TRBV20-1, with D unresolved. There are 13 residues in the CDR3. The V end lost 1 base, the J end lost 5 bases, and 9 bases lay between the germline ends. Germline lookup yields CDR1 DFQATT and CDR2 SNEGSKA (reference sequence). DNA for the CDR3: TGCAGTGCTAGAGTTTCATCAGATCAGCCCCAGCATTTT. Amino acids: CSARVSSDQPQHF.

This clonotype has more than one count but fewer than ten. The chain couples TRBV5-1 to TRBJ2-1; TRBD2 matches at 10 bases. Germline V gene lookup returns CDR1 SGHRS and CDR2 YFSETQ. This CDR3 has 17 amino acids. Germline trimming cut 3 bases from V and 0 bases from J; bases unmatched to any gene: 6. DNA of the CDR3: TGCGCCAGCAGCTCCAACCCTAGCGGGAGCTCCTACAATGAGCAGTTCTTC. It specifies CASSSNPSGSSYNEQFF.

The chain recombines TRBV3-1 with TRBJ2-3; possible D gene TRBD2, 6 bases. The CDR3 length is 14 residues. CDR1 is LGHDT and CDR2 is YNNKEL in the germline V gene (reference sequence). V was pared by 5 bases and J by 3 bases, with 12 bases between. The CDR3 reads CASSSLAVTDTQYF. The CDR3 nucleotides read TGTGCCAGCAGCTCCTTAGCGGTGACAGATACGCAGTATTTT.

This clonotype was seen many times. This sequence joins TRBV7-2 and TRBJ2-3, with 10 bases aligning to TRBD2. The V gene's germline CDR1 is SGHTA and CDR2 FQGNSA. This CDR3 contains 16 residues. The trim removed 3 bases at V and 2 bases at J, leaving 5 bases unmatched. For the CDR3, the DNA is TGTGCCAGCAGCTTGGCTAGCGGGGGACACACAGATACGCAGTATTTT. Its translation is CASSLASGGHTDTQYF.

This clonotype was seen a few times. The chain joins TRBV20-1 to TRBJ2-3; 7 bases fit TRBD2. V was clipped by 3 bases and J by 0 bases; unmatched bases: 6. Germline V gene sequence: CDR1 DFQATT, CDR2 SNEGSKA (reference sequence). This CDR3 spans 15 amino acids. Here the CDR3 DNA reads TGCAGTGCTAGTCAAGCGGGGCCAAGCACAGATACGCAGTATTTT. Its protein product is CSASQAGPSTDTQYF.

The chain couples TRBV5-1 to TRBJ1-2; D is unclear. Per the germline V gene, CDR1 is SGHRS and CDR2 is YFSETQ. The CDR3 length is 13 residues. Trimming took 4 bases from V and 0 from J, leaving 7 bases between them. The CDR3 DNA follows: TGCGCCAGCAGCATGACCACTAACTATGGCTACACCTTC. It codes for CASSMTTNYGYTF.

This clonotype was detected only a few times. V is TRBV3-1 and J is TRBJ2-3; D gene uncertain. With 0 bases removed from V and 7 bases from J, the gap between germline ends came to 11 bases. CDR3 size: 14 residues. Germline-derived CDR1 and CDR2 are LGHDT and YNNKEL (reference sequence). The CDR3 loop is CASSQDTVTNTQYF. CDR3 nucleotides: TGTGCCAGCAGCCAAGATACTGTAACAAATACGCAGTATTTT.

The chain has TRBV4-1 and TRBJ1-5; D unclear. Germline values: CDR1 MGHRA, CDR2 YSYEKL. This CDR3 comprises 16 residues. V lost 6 bases to trimming and J lost 3 bases, with 18 bases between them. The CDR3 loop reads CASSLQRWGINQPQHF. The CDR3 bases are TGCGCCAGCAGTCTTCAGAGGTGGGGAATCAATCAGCCCCAGCATTTT.

This clonotype was observed at least ten times. The chain has TRBV7-2 and TRBJ2-3; the D gene is possibly TRBD2 (5 bases). This CDR3 has 14 amino acids. The germline CDR1 and CDR2 sequences are SGHTA and FQGNSA. V was pared by 4 bases and J by 3 bases, with 11 bases between. The CDR3 DNA sequence: TGTGCCAGCAGCTCATTAGGACTTACAGATACGCAGTATTTT. Protein product: CASSSLGLTDTQYF.